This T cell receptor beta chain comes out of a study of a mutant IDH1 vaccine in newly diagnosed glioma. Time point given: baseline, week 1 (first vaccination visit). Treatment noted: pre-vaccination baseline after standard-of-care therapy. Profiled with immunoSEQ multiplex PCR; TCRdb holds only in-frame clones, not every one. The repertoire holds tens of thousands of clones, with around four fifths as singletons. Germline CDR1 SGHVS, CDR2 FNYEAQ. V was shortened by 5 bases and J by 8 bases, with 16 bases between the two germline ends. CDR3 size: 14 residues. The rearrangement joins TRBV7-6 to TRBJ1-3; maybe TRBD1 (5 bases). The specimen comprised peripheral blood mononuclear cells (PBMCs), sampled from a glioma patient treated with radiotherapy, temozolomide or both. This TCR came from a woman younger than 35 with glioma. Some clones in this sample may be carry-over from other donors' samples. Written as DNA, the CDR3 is TGTGCCAGCAGCCCCCAGCACGGGACGCACACCATATATTTT. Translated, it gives CASSPQHGTHTIYF.